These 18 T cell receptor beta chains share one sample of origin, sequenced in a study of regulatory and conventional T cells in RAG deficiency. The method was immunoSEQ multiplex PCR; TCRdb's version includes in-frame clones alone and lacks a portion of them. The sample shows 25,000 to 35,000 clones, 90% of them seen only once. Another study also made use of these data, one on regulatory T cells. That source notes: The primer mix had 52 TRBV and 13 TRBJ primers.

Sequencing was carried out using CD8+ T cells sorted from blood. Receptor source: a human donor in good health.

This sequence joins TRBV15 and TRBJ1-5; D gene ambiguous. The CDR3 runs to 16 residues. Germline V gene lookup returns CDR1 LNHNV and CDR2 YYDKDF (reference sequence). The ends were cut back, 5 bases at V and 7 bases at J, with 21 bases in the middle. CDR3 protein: CATSQEIQIGRQPQHF. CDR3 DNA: TGTGCCACCAGCCAAGAAATCCAGATCGGACGGCAGCCCCAGCATTTT.

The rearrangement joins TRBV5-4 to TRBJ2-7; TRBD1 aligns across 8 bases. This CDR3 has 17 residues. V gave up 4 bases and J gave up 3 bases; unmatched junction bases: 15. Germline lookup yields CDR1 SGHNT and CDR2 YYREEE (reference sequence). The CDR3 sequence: CASSHLSGTGSDYEQYF. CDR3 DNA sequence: TGTGCCAGCAGCCACCTCTCCGGGACAGGATCGGACTACGAGCAGTACTTC.

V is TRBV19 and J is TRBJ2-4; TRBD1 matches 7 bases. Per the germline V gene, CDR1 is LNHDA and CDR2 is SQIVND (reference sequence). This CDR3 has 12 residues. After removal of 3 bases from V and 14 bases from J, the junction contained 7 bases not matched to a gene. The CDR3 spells CASSIQGVPKYF. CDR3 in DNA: TGTGCCAGTAGTATCCAGGGGGTTCCGAAGTACTTC.

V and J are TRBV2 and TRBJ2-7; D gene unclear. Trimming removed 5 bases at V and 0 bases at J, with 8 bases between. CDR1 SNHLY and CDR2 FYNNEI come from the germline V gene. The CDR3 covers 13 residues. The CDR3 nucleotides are TGTGCCAGCAGTCCCGGAGACTCCTACGAGCAGTACTTC. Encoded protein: CASSPGDSYEQYF.

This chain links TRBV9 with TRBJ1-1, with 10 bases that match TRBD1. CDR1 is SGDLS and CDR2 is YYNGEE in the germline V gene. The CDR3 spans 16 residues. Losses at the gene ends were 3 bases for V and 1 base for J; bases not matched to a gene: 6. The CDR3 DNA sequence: TGTGCCAGCAGCGAATCCAGGACAGGGGGGAACACTGAAGCTTTCTTT. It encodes CASSESRTGGNTEAFF.

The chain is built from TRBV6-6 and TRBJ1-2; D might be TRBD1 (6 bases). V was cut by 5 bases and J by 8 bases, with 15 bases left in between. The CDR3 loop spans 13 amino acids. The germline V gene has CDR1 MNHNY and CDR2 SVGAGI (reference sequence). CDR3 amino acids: CASSLAQGRGYTF. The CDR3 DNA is TGTGCCAGCAGTCTAGCACAGGGTAGGGGCTACACCTTC.

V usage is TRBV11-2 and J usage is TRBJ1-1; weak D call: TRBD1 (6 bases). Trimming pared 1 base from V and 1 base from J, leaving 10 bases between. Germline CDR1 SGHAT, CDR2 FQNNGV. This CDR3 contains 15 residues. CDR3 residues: CASSLVPGENTEAFF. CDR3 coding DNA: TGTGCCAGCAGCTTAGTCCCAGGGGAGAACACTGAAGCTTTCTTT. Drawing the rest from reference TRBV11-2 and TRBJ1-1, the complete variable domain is EAGVAQSPRYKIIEKRQSVAFWCNPISGHATLYWYQQILGQGPKLLIQFQNNGVVDDSQLPKDRFSAERLKGVDSTLKIQPAKLEDSAVYLCASSLVPGENTEAFFGQGTRLTVV.

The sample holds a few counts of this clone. The CDR3 loop reads CASSPISNTDTQYF. In DNA form, the CDR3 reads TGTGCCAGCTCACCAATTAGCAACACAGATACGCAGTATTTT. The rearrangement links TRBV18 to TRBJ2-3; D is unresolved. CDR3 length: 14 residues. CDR1 is KGHSH, CDR2 LQKENI, per germline. V lost 2 bases, J lost 2 bases, and 8 bases lay in between.

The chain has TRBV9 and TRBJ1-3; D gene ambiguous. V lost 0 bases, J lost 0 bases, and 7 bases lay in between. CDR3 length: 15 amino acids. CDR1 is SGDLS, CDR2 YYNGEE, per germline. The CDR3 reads CASSVEAASGNTIYF. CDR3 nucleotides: TGTGCCAGCAGCGTAGAGGCAGCCTCTGGAAACACCATATATTTT. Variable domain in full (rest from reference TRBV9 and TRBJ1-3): DSGVTQTPKHLITATGQRVTLRCSPRSGDLSVYWYQQSLDQGLQFLIQYYNGEERAKGNILERFSAQQFPDLHSELNLSSLELGDSALYFCASSVEAASGNTIYFGEGSWLTVV.

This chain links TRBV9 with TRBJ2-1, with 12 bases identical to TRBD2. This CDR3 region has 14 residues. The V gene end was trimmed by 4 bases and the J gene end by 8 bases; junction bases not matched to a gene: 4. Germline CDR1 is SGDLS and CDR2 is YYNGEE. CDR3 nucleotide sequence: TGTGCCAGCAGCCTGACTAGCGGGAGTGATGAGCAGTTCTTC. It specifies CASSLTSGSDEQFF.

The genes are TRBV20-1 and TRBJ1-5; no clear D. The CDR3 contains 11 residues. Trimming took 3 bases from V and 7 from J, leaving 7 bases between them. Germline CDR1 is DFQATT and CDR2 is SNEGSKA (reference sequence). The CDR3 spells CSASSGQPQHF. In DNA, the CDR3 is TGCAGTGCTAGTTCGGGGCAGCCCCAGCATTTT.

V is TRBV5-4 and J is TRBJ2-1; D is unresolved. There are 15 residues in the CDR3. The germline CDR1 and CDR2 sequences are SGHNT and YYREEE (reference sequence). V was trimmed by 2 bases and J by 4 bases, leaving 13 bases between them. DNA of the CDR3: TGTGCCAGCAGCTTTAAAACTGATAATTACAATGAGCAGTTCTTC. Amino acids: CASSFKTDNYNEQFF.

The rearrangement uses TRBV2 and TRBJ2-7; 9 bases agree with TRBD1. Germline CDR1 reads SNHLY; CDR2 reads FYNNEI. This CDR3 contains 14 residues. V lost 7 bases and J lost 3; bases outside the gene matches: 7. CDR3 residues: CASNPGTGYYEQYF. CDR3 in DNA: TGTGCCAGCAATCCGGGGACAGGGTACTACGAGCAGTACTTC.

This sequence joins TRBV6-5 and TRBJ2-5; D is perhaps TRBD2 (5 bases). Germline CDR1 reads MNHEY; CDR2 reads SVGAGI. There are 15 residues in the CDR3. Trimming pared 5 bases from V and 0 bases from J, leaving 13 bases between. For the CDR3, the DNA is TGTGCCAGCAGTCTGTCCGGGGAGAACCAAGAGACCCAGTACTTC. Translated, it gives CASSLSGENQETQYF.

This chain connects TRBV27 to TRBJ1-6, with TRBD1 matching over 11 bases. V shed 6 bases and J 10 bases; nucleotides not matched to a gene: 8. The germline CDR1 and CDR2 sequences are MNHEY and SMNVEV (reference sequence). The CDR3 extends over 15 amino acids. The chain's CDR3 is CASSSGQGVGSPLHF. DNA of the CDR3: TGTGCCAGCAGCTCGGGACAGGGGGTCGGATCACCCCTCCACTTT.

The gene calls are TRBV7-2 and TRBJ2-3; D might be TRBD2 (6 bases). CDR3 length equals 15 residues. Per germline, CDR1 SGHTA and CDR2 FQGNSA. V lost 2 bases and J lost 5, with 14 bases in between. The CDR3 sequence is CASSLTGLSGDTQYF. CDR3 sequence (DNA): TGTGCCAGCAGCTTAACGGGACTTTCAGGAGATACGCAGTATTTT.

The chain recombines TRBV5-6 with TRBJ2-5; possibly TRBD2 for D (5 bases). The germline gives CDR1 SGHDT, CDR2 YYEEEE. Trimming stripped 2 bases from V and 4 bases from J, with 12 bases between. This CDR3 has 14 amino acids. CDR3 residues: CASSFTGIRETQYF. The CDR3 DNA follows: TGTGCCAGCAGCTTTACCGGGATACGAGAGACCCAGTACTTC.

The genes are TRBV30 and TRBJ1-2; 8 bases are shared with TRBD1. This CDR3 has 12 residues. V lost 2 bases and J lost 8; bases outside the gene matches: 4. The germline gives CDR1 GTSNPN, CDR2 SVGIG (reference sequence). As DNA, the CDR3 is TGTGCCTGGAGTTCGACAGGGGACGGCTACACCTTC. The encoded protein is CAWSSTGDGYTF.